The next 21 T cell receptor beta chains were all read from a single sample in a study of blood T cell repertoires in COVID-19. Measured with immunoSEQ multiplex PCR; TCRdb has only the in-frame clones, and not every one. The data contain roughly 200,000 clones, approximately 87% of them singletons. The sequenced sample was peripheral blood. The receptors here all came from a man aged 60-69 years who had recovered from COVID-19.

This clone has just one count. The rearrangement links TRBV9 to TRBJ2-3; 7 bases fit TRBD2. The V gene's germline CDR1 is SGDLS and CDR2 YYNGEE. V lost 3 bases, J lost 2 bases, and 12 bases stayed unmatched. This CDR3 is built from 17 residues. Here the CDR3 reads CASSDDPRDYPTDTQYF. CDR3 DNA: TGTGCCAGCAGCGACGACCCCCGGGACTACCCCACAGATACGCAGTATTTT. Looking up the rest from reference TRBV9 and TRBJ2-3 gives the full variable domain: DSGVTQTPKHLITATGQRVTLRCSPRSGDLSVYWYQQSLDQGLQFLIQYYNGEERAKGNILERFSAQQFPDLHSELNLSSLELGDSALYFCASSDDPRDYPTDTQYFGPGTRLTVL.

In DNA, the CDR3 is TGCAGTGCGAGTACAGGGGGCAGTCAGCCCCAGCATTTT. As protein: CSASTGGSQPQHF. This chain links TRBV20-1 with TRBJ1-5; 9 bases line up with TRBD1. The V gene end was trimmed by 6 bases and the J gene end by 6 bases; junction bases not matched to a gene: 6. This CDR3 has 13 residues. CDR1 is DFQATT and CDR2 is SNEGSKA in the germline V gene (reference sequence).

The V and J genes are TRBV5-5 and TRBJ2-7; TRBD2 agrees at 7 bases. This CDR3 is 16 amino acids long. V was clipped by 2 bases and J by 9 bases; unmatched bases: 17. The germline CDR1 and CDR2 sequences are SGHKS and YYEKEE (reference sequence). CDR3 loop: CASSLSPTVPTGGQYF. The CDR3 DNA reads TGTGCCAGCAGCTTAAGTCCTACTGTTCCTACGGGAGGGCAGTACTTC. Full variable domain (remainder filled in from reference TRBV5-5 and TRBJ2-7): DAGVTQSPTHLIKTRGQQVTLRCSPISGHKSVSWYQQVLGQGPQFIFQYYEKEERGRGNFPDRFSARQFPNYSSELNVNALLLGDSALYLCASSLSPTVPTGGQYFGPGTRLTVT.

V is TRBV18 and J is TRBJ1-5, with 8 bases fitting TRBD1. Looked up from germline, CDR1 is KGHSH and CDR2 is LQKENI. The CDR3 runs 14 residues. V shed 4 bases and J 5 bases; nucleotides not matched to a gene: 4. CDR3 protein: CASSLVTGDQPQHF. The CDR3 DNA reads TGTGCCAGCTCACTTGTGACAGGGGATCAGCCCCAGCATTTT.

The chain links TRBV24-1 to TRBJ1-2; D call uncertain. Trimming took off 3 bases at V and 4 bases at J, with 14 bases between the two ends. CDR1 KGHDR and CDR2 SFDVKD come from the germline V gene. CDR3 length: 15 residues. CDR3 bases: TGTGCCACCAGTGATCCCACGGACTACCGCTATGGCTACACCTTC. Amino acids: CATSDPTDYRYGYTF.

The chain's CDR3 is CASSYGSAGRETQYF. CDR3 nucleotide sequence: TGTGCCAGCAGTTACGGCTCGGCTGGGAGAGAGACCCAGTACTTC. The rearrangement uses TRBV6-5 and TRBJ2-5; TRBD2 is a possible D gene (5 bases). Germline CDR1 and CDR2: MNHEY and SVGAGI. The V gene lost 2 bases and the J gene lost 4 bases, with 14 bases spanning the gap. The CDR3 runs to 15 residues.

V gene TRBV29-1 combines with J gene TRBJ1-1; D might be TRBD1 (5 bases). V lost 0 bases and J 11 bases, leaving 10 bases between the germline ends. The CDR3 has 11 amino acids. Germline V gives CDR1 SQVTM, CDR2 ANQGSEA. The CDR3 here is CSVEDRQNAFF. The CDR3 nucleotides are TGCAGCGTTGAAGATAGACAGAACGCTTTCTTT. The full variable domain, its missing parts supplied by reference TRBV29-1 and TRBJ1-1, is SAVISQKPSRDICQRGTSLTIQCQVDSQVTMMFWYRQQPGQSLTLIATANQGSEATYESGFVIDKFPISRPNLTFSTLTVSNMSPEDSSIYLCSVEDRQNAFFGQGTRLTVV.

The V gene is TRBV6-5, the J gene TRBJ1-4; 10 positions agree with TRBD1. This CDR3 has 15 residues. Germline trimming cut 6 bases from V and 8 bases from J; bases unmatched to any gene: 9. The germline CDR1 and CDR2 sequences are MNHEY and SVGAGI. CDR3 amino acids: CASSHDRGRLEKLFF. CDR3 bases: TGTGCCAGCAGCCACGACAGGGGGCGCTTGGAAAAACTGTTTTTT.

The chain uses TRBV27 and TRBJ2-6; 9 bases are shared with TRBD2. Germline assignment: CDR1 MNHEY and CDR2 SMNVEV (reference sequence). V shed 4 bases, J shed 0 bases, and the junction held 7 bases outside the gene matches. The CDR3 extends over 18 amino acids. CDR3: CASSSRLAVPSGANVLTF. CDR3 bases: TGTGCCAGCAGTTCCAGACTAGCGGTCCCCTCTGGGGCCAACGTCCTGACTTTC.

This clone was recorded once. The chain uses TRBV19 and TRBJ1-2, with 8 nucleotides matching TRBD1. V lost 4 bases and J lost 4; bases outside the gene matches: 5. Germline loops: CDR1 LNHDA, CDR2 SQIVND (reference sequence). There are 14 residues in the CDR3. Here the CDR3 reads CASSKDRDAYGYTF. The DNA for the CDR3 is TGTGCCAGTAGTAAGGACAGGGACGCCTATGGCTACACCTTC.

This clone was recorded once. CDR3 in amino acids: CASSVTGAARAEAFF. CDR3 DNA sequence: TGTGCCAGCAGCGTTACAGGGGCCGCTAGGGCTGAAGCTTTCTTT. The gene calls are TRBV9 and TRBJ1-1; 7 nucleotides align to TRBD1. This CDR3 has 15 residues. Germline-derived CDR1 and CDR2 are SGDLS and YYNGEE. J gave up 6 bases and V 2 bases, and 10 bases lay outside the gene matches. The full variable domain, with the rest looked up from reference TRBV9 and TRBJ1-1, is DSGVTQTPKHLITATGQRVTLRCSPRSGDLSVYWYQQSLDQGLQFLIQYYNGEERAKGNILERFSAQQFPDLHSELNLSSLELGDSALYFCASSVTGAARAEAFFGQGTRLTVV.

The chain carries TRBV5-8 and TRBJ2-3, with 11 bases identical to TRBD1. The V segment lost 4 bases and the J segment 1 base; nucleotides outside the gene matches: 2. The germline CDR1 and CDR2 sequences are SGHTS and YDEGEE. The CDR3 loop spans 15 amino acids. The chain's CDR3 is CASSGTGGRTDTQYF. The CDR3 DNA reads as TGTGCCAGCAGCGGGACAGGGGGTCGCACAGATACGCAGTATTTT.

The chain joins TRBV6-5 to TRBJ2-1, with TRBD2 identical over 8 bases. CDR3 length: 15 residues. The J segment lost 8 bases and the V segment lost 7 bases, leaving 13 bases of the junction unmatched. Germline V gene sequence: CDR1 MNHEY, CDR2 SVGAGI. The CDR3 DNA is TGTGCCAGCATACTGACTAGCGAGAAGGTAGATGAGCAGTTCTTC. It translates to CASILTSEKVDEQFF.

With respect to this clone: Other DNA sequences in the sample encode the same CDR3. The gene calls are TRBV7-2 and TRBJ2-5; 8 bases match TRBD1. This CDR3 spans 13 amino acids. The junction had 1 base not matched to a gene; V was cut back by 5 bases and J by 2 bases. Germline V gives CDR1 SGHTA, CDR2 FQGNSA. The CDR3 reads CASSRDRQETQYF. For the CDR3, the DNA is TGTGCCAGCAGCAGGGACAGGCAAGAGACCCAGTACTTC.

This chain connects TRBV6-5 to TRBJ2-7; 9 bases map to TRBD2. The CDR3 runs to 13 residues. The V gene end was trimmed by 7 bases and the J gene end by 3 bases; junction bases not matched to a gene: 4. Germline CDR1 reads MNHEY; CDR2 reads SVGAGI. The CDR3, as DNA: TGTGCCAGCACTGCGGGGGGGCTCTACGAGCAGTACTTC. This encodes CASTAGGLYEQYF.

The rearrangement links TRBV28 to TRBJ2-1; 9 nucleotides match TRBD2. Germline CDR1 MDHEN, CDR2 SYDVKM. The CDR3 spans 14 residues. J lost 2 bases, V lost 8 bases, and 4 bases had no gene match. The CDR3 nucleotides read TGTGCCAGCGGGGGACTAGCTCCCTACAATGAGCAGTTCTTC. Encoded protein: CASGGLAPYNEQFF.

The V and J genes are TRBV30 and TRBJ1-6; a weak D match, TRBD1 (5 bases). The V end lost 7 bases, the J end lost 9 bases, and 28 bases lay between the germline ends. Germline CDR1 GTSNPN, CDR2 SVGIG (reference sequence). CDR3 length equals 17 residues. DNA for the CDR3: TGTGCCTCCCACCGGGGGAGAGGGGCGACAAGAAGTTCACCCCTCCACTTT. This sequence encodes CASHRGRGATRSSPLHF.

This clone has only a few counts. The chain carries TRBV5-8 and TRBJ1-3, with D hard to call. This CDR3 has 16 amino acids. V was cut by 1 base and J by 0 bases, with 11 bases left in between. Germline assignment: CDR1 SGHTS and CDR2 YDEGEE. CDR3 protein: CASSLQVLLSGNTIYF. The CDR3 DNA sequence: TGTGCCAGCAGCTTGCAGGTTCTCCTCTCTGGAAACACCATATATTTT. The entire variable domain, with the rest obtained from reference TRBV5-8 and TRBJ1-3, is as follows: EAGVTQSPTHLIKTRGQQATLRCSPISGHTSVYWYQQALGLGLQFLLWYDEGEERNRGNFPPRFSGRQFPNYSSELNVNALELEDSALYLCASSLQVLLSGNTIYFGEGSWLTVV.

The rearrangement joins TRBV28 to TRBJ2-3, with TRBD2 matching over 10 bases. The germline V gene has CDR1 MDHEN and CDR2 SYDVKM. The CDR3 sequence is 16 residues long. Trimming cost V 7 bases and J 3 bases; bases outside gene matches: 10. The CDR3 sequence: CASTSAGGLSTDTQYF. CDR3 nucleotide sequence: TGTGCCAGCACCTCAGCGGGAGGGCTTTCTACAGATACGCAGTATTTT.

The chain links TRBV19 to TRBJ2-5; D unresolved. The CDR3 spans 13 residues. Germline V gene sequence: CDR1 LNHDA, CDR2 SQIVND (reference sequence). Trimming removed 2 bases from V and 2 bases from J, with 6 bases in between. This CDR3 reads CASSITSQETQYF. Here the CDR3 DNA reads TGTGCCAGTAGTATAACCAGTCAAGAGACCCAGTACTTC.

The CDR3, as DNA: TGTGCCACCAGCAGAGCGGGTTTAGGAAACACCATATATTTT. Translating gives CATSRAGLGNTIYF. The chain recombines TRBV15 with TRBJ1-3; D is uncertain. The V end was cut by 1 base, the J end by 4 bases, with 8 bases between. Germline CDR1 reads LNHNV; CDR2 reads YYDKDF (reference sequence). The CDR3 is 14 residues long.